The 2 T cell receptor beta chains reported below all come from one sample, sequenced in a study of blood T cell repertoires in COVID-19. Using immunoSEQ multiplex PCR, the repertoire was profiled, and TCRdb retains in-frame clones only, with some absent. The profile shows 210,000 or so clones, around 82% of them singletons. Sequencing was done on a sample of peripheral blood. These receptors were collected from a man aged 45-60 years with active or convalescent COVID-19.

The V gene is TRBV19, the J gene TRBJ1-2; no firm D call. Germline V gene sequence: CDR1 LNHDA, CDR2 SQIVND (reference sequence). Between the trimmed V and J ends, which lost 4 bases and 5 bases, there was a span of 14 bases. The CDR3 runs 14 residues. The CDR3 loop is CASSSAGFGYGYTF. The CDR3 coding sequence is TGTGCCAGTAGTAGCGCAGGATTTGGTTATGGCTACACCTTC.

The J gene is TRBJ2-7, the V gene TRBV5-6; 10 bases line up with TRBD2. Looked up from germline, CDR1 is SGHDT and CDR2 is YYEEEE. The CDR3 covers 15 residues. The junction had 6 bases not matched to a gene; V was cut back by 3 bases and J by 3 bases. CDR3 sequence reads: CASSYTGTSDYEQYF. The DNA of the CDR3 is TGTGCCAGCAGCTATACCGGGACTAGCGACTACGAGCAGTACTTC.